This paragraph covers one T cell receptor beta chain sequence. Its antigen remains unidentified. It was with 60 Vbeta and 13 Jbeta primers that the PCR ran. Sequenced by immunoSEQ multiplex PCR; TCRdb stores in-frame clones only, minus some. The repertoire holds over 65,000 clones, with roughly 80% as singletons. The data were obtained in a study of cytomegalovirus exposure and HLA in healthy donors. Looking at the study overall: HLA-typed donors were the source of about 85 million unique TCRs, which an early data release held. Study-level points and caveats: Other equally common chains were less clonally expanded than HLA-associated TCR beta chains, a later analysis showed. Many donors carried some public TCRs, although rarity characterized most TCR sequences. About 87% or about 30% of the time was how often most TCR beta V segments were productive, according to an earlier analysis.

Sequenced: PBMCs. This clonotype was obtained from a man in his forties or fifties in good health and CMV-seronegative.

CDR3 nucleotide sequence: TGCGCCAGCAGTGCAGGGCAGTATCAGCCCCAGCATTTT. Its translation: CASSAGQYQPQHF. This sequence joins TRBV10-1 and TRBJ1-5, with a tentative D call TRBD1 (5 bases). Germline values: CDR1 WNHNN, CDR2 SYGVQD (reference sequence). Trimming pared 4 bases from V and 5 bases from J, leaving 9 bases between. This CDR3 is built from 13 residues.